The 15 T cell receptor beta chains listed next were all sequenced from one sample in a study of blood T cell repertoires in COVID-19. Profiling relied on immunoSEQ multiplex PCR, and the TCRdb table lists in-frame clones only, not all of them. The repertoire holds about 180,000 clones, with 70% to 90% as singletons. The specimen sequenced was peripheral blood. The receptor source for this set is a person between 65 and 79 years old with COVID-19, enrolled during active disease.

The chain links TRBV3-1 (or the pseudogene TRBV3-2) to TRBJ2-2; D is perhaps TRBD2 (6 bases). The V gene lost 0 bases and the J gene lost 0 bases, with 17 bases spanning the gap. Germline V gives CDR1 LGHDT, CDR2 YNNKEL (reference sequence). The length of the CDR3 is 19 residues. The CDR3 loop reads CASSQDRLGGPANTGELFF. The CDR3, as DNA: TGTGCCAGCAGCCAAGATCGTCTGGGGGGTCCCGCGAACACCGGGGAGCTGTTTTTT.

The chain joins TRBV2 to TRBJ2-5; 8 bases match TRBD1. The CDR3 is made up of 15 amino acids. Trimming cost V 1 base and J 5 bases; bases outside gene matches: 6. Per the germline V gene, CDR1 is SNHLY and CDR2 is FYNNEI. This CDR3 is CASSEVVRGQETQYF. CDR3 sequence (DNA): TGTGCCAGCAGTGAAGTGGTCAGGGGGCAGGAGACCCAGTACTTC.

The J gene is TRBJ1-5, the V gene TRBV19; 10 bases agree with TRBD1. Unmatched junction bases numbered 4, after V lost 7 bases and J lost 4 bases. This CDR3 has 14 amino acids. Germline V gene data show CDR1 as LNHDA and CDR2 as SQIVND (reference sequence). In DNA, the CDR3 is TGTGCCAGTACGACAGGGGGCGAAAATCAGCCCCAGCATTTT. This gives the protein CASTTGGENQPQHF.

CDR3 nucleotides: TGTGCCAGCAGTCCGCCGGGAGCCGGGGAGCTGTTTTTT. Protein product: CASSPPGAGELFF. This chain connects TRBV12-3 or TRBV12-4 to TRBJ2-2, with D perhaps TRBD2 (6 bases). The ends were cut back, 5 bases at V and 6 bases at J, with 10 bases in the middle. The CDR3 consists of 13 residues.

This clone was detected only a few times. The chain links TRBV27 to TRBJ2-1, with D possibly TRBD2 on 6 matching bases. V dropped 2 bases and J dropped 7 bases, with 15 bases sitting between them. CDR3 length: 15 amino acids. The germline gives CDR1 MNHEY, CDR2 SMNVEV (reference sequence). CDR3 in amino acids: CASSLVAGSVNEQFF. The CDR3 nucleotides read TGTGCCAGCAGTTTAGTGGCGGGATCCGTGAATGAGCAGTTCTTC.

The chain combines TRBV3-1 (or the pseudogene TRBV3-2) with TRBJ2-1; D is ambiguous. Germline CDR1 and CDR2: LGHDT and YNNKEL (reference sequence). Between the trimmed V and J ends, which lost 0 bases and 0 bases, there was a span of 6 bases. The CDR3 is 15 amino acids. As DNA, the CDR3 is TGTGCCAGCAGCCAAGATCTCAGCTCCTACAATGAGCAGTTCTTC. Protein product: CASSQDLSSYNEQFF.

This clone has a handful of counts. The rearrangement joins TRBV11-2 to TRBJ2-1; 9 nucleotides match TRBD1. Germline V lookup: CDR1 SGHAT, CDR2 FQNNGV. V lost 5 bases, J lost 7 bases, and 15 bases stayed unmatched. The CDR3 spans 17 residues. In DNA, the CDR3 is TGTGCCAGCAGCCTCCTGGGGGGGACAGGGAGTTTTAATGAGCAGTTCTTC. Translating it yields CASSLLGGTGSFNEQFF.

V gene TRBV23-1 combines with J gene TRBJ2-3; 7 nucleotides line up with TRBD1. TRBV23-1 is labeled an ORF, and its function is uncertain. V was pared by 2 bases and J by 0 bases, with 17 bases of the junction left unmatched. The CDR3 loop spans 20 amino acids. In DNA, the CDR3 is TGCGCCAGCAGTCAAGACGGACAGGCCGGAATTAACGAAAGCACAGATACGCAGTATTTT. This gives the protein CASSQDGQAGINESTDTQYF.

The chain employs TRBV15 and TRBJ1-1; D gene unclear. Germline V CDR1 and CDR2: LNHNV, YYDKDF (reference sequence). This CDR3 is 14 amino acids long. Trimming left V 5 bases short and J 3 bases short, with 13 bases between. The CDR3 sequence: CATSVERADTEAFF. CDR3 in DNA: TGTGCCACCAGCGTGGAGAGGGCAGACACTGAAGCTTTCTTT.

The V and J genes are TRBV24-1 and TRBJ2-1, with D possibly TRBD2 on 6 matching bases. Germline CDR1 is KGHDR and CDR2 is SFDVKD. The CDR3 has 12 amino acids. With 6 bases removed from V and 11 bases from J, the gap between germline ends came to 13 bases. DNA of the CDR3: TGTGCCACCAGTACCGCGGGACTCCAGCAGTTCTTC. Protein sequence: CATSTAGLQQFF.

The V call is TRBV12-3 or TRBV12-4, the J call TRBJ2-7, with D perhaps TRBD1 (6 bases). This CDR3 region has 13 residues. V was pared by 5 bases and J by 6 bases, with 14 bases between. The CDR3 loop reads CASSAGVRGEQYF. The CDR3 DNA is TGTGCCAGCAGTGCTGGGGTCAGGGGCGAGCAGTACTTC.

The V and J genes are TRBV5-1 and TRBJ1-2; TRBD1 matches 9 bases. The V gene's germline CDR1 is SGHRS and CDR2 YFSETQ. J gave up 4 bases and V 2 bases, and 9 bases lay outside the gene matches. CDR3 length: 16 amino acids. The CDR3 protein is CASSLYPGQGIYGYTF. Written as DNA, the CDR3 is TGCGCCAGCAGCTTATACCCGGGACAGGGAATCTATGGCTACACCTTC.

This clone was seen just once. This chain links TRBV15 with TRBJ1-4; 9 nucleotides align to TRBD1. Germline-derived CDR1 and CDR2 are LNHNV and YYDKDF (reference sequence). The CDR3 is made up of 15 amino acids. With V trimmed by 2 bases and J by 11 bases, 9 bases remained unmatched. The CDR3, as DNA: TGTGCCACCAGCAGACCAGGGACAGGGTTAGACAAACTGTTTTTT. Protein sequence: CATSRPGTGLDKLFF.

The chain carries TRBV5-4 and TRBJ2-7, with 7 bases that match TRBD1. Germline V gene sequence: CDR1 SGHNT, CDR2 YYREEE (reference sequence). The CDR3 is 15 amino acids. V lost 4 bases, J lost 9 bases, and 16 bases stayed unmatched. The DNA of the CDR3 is TGTGCCAGCAGCGCAGGGGGACCGGAAACAAAGGGGCAGTACTTC. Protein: CASSAGGPETKGQYF.

The CDR3 here is CASSLDPGEQFF. CDR3 DNA: TGTGCCAGCAGCTTAGACCCAGGCGAGCAGTTCTTC. The rearrangement links TRBV11-2 to TRBJ2-1; D is unclear. Germline assignment: CDR1 SGHAT and CDR2 FQNNGV. The V and J ends lost 0 bases and 10 bases respectively, with 7 bases between them. CDR3 length: 12 amino acids.